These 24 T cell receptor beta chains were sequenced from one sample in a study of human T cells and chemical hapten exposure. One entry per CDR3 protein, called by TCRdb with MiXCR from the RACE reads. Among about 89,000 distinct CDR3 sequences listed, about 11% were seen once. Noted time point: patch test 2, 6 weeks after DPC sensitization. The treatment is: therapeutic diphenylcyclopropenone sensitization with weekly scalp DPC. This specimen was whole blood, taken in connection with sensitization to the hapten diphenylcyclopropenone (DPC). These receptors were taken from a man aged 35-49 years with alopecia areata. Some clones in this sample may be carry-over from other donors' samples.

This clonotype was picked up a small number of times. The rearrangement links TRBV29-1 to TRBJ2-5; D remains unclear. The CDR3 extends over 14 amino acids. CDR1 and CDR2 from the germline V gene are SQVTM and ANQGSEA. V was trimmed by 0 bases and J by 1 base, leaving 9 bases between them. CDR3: CSVEDPYFQETQYF. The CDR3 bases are TGCAGCGTTGAAGATCCCTACTTCCAAGAGACCCAGTACTTC.

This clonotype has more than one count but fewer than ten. The CDR3 loop is CSARQGHTEAFF. The CDR3, as DNA: TGCAGTGCTCGACAGGGGCACACTGAAGCTTTCTTT. The rearrangement links TRBV20-1 to TRBJ1-1, with 8 bases matching TRBD1. The germline CDR1 and CDR2 sequences are DFQATT and SNEGSKA (reference sequence). The CDR3 length is 12 residues. V was pared by 5 bases and J by 3 bases, with 2 bases of the junction left unmatched.

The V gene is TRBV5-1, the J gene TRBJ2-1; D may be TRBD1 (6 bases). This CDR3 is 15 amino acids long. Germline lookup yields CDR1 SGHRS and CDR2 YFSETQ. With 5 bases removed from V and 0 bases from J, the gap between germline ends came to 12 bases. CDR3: CASRVLGASYNEQFF. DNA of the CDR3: TGCGCCAGCAGAGTACTGGGGGCCTCCTACAATGAGCAGTTCTTC.

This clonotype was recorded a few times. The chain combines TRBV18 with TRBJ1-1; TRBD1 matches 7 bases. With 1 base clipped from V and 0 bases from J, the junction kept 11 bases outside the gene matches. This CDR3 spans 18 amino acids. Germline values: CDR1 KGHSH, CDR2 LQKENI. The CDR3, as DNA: TGTGCCAGCTCACCACGGGACGGGACAGCCACCATGAACACTGAAGCTTTCTTT. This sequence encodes CASSPRDGTATMNTEAFF.

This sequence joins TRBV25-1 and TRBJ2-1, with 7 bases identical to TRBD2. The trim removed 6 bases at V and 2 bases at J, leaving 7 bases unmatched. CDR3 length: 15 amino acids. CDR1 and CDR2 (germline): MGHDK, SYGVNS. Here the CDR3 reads CASSASSGPYNEQFF. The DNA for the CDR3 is TGTGCCAGCAGCGCTTCTAGCGGACCCTACAATGAGCAGTTCTTC.

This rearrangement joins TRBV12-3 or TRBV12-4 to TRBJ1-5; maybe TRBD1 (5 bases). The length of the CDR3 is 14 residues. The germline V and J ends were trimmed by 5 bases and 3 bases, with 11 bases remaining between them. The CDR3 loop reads CASSVWGLNQPQHF. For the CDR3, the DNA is TGTGCCAGCAGTGTCTGGGGACTCAATCAGCCCCAGCATTTT.

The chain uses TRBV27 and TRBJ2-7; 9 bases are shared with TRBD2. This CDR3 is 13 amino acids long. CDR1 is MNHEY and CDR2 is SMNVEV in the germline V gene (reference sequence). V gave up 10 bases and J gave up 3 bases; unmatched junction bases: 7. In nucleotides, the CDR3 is TGTGCCACCCCTAGCGGGAATATCTACGAGCAGTACGTC. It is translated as CATPSGNIYEQYV.

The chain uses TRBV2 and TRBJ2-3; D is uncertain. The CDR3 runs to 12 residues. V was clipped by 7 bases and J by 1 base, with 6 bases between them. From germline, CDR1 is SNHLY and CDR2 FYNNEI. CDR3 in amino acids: CASNGGTDTQYF. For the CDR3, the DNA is TGTGCCAGCAACGGCGGCACAGATACGCAGTATTTT. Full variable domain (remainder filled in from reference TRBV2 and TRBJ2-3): EPEVTQTPSHQVTQMGQEVILRCVPISNHLYFYWYRQILGQKVEFLVSFYNNEISEKSEIFDDQFSVERPDGSNFTLKIRSTKLEDSAMYFCASNGGTDTQYFGPGTRLTVL.

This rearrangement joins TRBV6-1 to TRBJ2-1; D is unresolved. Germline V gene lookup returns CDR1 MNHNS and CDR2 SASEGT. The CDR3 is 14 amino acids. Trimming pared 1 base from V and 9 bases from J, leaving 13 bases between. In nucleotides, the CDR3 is TGTGCCAGCAGTGAAGAACAGCTAGTCGGTGAGCAGTTCTTC. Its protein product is CASSEEQLVGEQFF.

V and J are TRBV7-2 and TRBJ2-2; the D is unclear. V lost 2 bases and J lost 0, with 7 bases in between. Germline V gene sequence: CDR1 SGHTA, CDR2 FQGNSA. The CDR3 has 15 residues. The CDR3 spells CASSLTVANTGELFF. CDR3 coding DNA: TGTGCCAGCAGCTTAACAGTCGCGAACACCGGGGAGCTGTTTTTT.

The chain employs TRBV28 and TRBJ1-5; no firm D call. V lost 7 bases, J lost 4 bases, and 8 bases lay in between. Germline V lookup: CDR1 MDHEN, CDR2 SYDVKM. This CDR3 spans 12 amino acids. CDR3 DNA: TGTGCCAGCACACTAGTGAATCAGCCCCAGCATTTT. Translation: CASTLVNQPQHF.

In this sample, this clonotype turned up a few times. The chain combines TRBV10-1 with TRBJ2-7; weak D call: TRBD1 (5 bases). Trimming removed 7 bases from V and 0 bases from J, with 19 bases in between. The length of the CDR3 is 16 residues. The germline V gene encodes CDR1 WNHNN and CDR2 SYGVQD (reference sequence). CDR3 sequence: CASKDRGATSSYEQYV. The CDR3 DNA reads TGCGCCAGCAAAGATAGGGGCGCTACCAGCTCCTACGAGCAGTACGTC.

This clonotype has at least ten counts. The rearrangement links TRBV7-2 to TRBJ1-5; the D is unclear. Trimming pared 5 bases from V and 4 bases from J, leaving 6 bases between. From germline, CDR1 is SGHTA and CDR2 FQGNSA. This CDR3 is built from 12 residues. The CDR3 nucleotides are TGTGCCAGCAGCGCTACAAATCAGCCCCAGCATTTT. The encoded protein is CASSATNQPQHF.

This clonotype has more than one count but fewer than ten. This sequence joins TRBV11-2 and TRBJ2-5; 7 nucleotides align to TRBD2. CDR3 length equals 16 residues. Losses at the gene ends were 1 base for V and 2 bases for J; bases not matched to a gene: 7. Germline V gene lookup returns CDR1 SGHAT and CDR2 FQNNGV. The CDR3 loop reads CASSLGILGGQETQYF. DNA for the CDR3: TGTGCCAGCAGCTTAGGGATCTTGGGAGGGCAAGAGACCCAGTACTTC. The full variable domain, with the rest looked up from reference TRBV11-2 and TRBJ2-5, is EAGVAQSPRYKIIEKRQSVAFWCNPISGHATLYWYQQILGQGPKLLIQFQNNGVVDDSQLPKDRFSAERLKGVDSTLKIQPAKLEDSAVYLCASSLGILGGQETQYFGPGTRLLVL.

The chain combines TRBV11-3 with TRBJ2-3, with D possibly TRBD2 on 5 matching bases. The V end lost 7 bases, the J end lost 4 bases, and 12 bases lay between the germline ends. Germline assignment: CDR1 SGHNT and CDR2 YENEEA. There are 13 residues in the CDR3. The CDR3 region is CASTTFGADTQYF. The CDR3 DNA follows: TGTGCCAGCACTACGTTCGGGGCAGATACGCAGTATTTT.

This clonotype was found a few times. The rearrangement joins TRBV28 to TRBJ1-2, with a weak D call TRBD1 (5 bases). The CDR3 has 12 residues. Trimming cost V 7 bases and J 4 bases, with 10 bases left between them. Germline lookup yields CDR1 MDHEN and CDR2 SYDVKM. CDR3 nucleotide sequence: TGTGCCAGCAAGGGGCCGGCCTATGGCTACACCTTC. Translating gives CASKGPAYGYTF.

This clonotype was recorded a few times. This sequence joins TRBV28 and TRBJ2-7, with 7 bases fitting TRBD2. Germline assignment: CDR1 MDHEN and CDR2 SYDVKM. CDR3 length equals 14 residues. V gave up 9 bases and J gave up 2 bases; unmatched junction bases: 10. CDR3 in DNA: TGTGCCAGTGTCCGGGGTGGGAGGGCCTACGAGCAGTACTTC. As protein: CASVRGGRAYEQYF.

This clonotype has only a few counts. The CDR3 bases are TGTGCCAGCAGTTCTTACGGGACAGGGAGCTACGAGCAGTACTTC. Amino acid sequence: CASSSYGTGSYEQYF. The chain carries TRBV28 and TRBJ2-7; 9 bases are shared with TRBD1. J gave up 3 bases and V 4 bases, and 7 bases lay outside the gene matches. This CDR3 has 15 residues. The germline V gene encodes CDR1 MDHEN and CDR2 SYDVKM.

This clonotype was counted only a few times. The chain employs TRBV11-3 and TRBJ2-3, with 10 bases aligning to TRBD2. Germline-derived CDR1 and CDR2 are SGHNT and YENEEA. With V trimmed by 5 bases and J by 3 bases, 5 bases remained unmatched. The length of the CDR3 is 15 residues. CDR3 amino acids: CASSQGLADTDTQYF. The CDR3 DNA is TGTGCCAGCAGCCAAGGACTAGCGGATACAGATACGCAGTATTTT.

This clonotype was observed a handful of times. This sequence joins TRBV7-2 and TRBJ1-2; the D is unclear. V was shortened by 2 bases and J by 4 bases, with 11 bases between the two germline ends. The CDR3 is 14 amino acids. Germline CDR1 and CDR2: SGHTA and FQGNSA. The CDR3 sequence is CASSLNGDGYGYTF. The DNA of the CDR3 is TGTGCCAGCAGCTTAAACGGCGATGGCTATGGCTACACCTTC.

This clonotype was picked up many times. In DNA, the CDR3 is TGTGCCAGCAGCGCCGGACCGAACTCTGGAAACACCATATATTTT. The encoded protein is CASSAGPNSGNTIYF. The V call is TRBV9, the J call TRBJ1-3; unclear D gene. Germline CDR1 and CDR2: SGDLS and YYNGEE. V shed 3 bases and J shed 0 bases, with 10 bases lying between them. This CDR3 has 15 amino acids.

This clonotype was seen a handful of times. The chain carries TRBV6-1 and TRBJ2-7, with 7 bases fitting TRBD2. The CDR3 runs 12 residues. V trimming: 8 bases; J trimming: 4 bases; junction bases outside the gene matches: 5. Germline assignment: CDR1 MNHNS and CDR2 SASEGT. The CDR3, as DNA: TGTGCCAGCCTAGACGGGGGGTACGAGCAGTACGTC. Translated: CASLDGGYEQYV.

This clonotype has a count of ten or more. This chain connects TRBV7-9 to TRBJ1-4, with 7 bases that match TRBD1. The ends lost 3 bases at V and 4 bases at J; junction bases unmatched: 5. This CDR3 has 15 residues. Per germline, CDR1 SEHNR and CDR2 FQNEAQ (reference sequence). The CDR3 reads CASSLGDSINEKLFF. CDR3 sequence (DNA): TGTGCCAGCAGCTTGGGGGACAGCATTAATGAAAAACTGTTTTTT.

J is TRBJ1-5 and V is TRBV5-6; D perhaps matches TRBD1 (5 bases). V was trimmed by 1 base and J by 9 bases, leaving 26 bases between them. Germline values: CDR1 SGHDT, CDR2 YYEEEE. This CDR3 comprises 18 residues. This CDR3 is CASSLPFLQESRRWPQHF. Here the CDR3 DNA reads TGTGCCAGCAGCTTGCCCTTCTTACAGGAGTCGAGAAGGTGGCCCCAGCATTTT.